These T cell receptor beta chains were read from a single sample in a study of blood T cell repertoires in COVID-19. Clones were read by immunoSEQ multiplex PCR, and TCRdb kept only the in-frame ones, dropping some. The sample has approximately 200,000 clones; 88% are singletons. Sequences were obtained from peripheral blood. These receptor sequences come from a man aged 18 to 29 with active or convalescent COVID-19. CDR3s include the opening cysteine and the closing phenylalanine or tryptophan. D genes are given only for firm matches. Size values are once, few and many counts, or a class for expanded clones, and some rows have none.

V	size	J	D	CDR3	DNA
TRBV7-8	-	TRBJ2-1	-	CASSLIGTLNEQFF	TGTGCCAGCAGCCTTATTGGGACTCTCAATGAGCAGTTCTTC
TRBV5-1	-	TRBJ2-7	TRBD2	CASSLGVAGNPHEQYF	TGCGCCAGCAGCTTGGGGGTAGCGGGAAACCCTCACGAGCAGTACTTC
TRBV30	-	TRBJ2-1	-	CAWSTPRNSYNEQFF	TGTGCCTGGAGTACCCCGAGAAACTCCTACAATGAGCAGTTCTTC
TRBV9	-	TRBJ2-1	TRBD1	CASSERGRGNEQFF	TGTGCCAGCAGCGAGAGGGGGCGCGGTAATGAGCAGTTCTTC
TRBV11-2	once	TRBJ1-1	TRBD1	CASSYQTGGKAFF	TGTGCCAGCAGCTACCAGACAGGGGGCAAGGCTTTCTTT
TRBV6-6	-	TRBJ2-5	-	CASTPQTDHQETQYF	TGTGCCAGCACCCCTCAAACAGACCACCAAGAGACCCAGTACTTC
TRBV19	-	TRBJ1-6	-	CASGDNRGGRNNSPLHF	TGTGCCAGTGGCGACAACCGTGGGGGCAGAAATAATTCACCCCTCCACTTT
TRBV2	-	TRBJ1-4	-	CASSTGGEKLFF	TGTGCCAGCAGTACGGGTGGCGAAAAACTGTTTTTT
TRBV5-1	-	TRBJ1-2	TRBD1	CASSLGQGAFGYTF	TGCGCCAGCAGCTTGGGGCAGGGGGCTTTTGGCTACACCTTC
TRBV4-1	-	TRBJ2-1	TRBD2	CASSQVGLAGLNSYNEQFF	TGCGCCAGCAGCCAAGTAGGCCTAGCGGGACTTAACTCCTACAATGAGCAGTTCTTC
TRBV12-3/TRBV12-4	-	TRBJ2-5	TRBD2	CASRAGTSGSPYF	TGTGCCAGCAGGGCCGGGACTAGCGGGAGCCCGTACTTC
TRBV27	-	TRBJ1-2	TRBD1	CASSHRDRDYGYTF	TGTGCCAGCAGTCACCGGGACAGGGACTATGGCTACACCTTC
TRBV11-1	-	TRBJ2-2	TRBD1	CASREQGDIYSGELFF	TGTGCCAGCAGGGAACAGGGGGATATCTACTCCGGGGAGCTGTTTTTT
TRBV10-1	-	TRBJ2-2	-	CASSGRNTGELFF	TGCGCCAGTAGCGGAAGGAACACCGGGGAGCTGTTTTTT
TRBV7-3	-	TRBJ2-2	-	CASSLFSSGELFF	TGTGCCAGCAGCTTATTTTCCTCCGGGGAGCTGTTTTTT
TRBV5-6	once	TRBJ2-7	TRBD1	CASSFLSWGQSSYEQYF	TGTGCCAGCAGCTTTTTGTCTTGGGGACAGAGCTCCTACGAGCAGTACTTC
TRBV10-1	-	TRBJ2-1	TRBD1	CASSESHRGQYNEQFF	TGCGCCAGCAGTGAGTCCCACAGGGGACAGTACAATGAGCAGTTCTTC
TRBV27	once	TRBJ1-5	-	CASRFNSNQPQHF	TGTGCCAGCAGGTTCAATAGCAATCAGCCCCAGCATTTT
TRBV15	-	TRBJ1-3	-	CATSRDRGSGNTIYF	TGTGCCACCAGCAGAGATCGGGGGTCTGGAAACACCATATATTTT
TRBV6-4	-	TRBJ2-4	-	CASRRGGRTLAKNIQYF	TGTGCCAGCAGGAGGGGGGGACGGACACTAGCCAAAAACATTCAGTACTTC
TRBV19	-	TRBJ2-2	-	CASSNLRRQTGELFF	TGTGCCAGTAGTAATCTCCGCAGACAGACCGGGGAGCTGTTTTTT
TRBV7-9	once	TRBJ1-4	-	CASSFAGSEKLFF	TGTGCCAGCAGCTTTGCGGGGAGTGAAAAACTGTTTTTT
TRBV6-5	-	TRBJ1-5	-	CASRQGSIQPQHF	TGTGCCAGCAGACAGGGTTCGATTCAGCCCCAGCATTTT
TRBV10-1	-	TRBJ2-2	TRBD2	CASSEMTSAGELFF	TGCGCCAGCAGTGAGATGACTAGCGCCGGGGAGCTGTTTTTT
TRBV7-2	-	TRBJ2-7	-	CASSQEVGEQYF	TGTGCCAGCAGCCAAGAGGTCGGGGAGCAGTACTTC
TRBV4-3	-	TRBJ2-2	TRBD2	CASSQWGLAGRGTGELFF	TGCGCCAGCAGCCAATGGGGACTAGCGGGTCGCGGCACCGGGGAGCTGTTTTTT
TRBV28	-	TRBJ1-2	-	CASSSGQTYGYTF	TGTGCCAGCAGTTCCGGACAGACTTATGGCTACACCTTC
TRBV3-1/TRBV3-2	-	TRBJ2-7	TRBD1	CASSHGDSPYEQYF	TGTGCCAGCAGCCACGGGGACAGCCCCTACGAGCAGTACTTC
TRBV7-8	-	TRBJ1-4	-	CASSLSGRAANEKLFF	TGTGCCAGCAGCTTATCCGGCAGGGCGGCTAATGAAAAACTGTTTTTT
TRBV29-1	-	TRBJ2-7	-	CSATGSLYEQYF	TGCAGCGCCACAGGGTCTTTGTACGAGCAGTACTTC
TRBV29-1	-	TRBJ1-2	-	CSVAQGNYGYTF	TGCAGCGTTGCACAGGGTAACTATGGCTACACCTTC
TRBV4-3	-	TRBJ2-3	TRBD2	CASSQAGRTDTQYF	TGCGCCAGCAGCCAAGCCGGGAGGACAGATACGCAGTATTTT
TRBV5-1	-	TRBJ2-6	TRBD1	CASSLLGTGGTSGANVLTF	TGCGCCAGCAGCTTGCTCGGGACAGGGGGTACCTCTGGGGCCAACGTCCTGACTTTC
TRBV30	-	TRBJ2-4	-	CAWSPAEGGNIQYF	TGTGCCTGGAGTCCAGCGGAGGGGGGGAACATTCAGTACTTC
TRBV18	-	TRBJ2-5	-	CASSPSSPRADQYQETQYF	TGTGCCAGCTCACCCAGCTCACCGCGGGCCGATCAATACCAAGAGACCCAGTACTTC
TRBV19	-	TRBJ1-2	-	CASSPQTGNYGYTF	TGTGCCAGTAGTCCGCAGACAGGAAACTATGGCTACACCTTC
TRBV10-3	-	TRBJ2-3	TRBD2	CAISDGTSGSLFTDTQYF	TGTGCCATCAGTGACGGAACTAGCGGGAGCCTCTTCACAGATACGCAGTATTTT
TRBV3-1/TRBV3-2	-	TRBJ2-1	TRBD1	CASGSVTGPKGEQFF	TGTGCCAGCGGGTCGGTGACAGGGCCCAAGGGGGAGCAGTTCTTC
TRBV28	-	TRBJ1-5	TRBD1	CASSLWQGARGGSNQPQHF	TGTGCCAGCAGTTTATGGCAGGGGGCGCGAGGGGGAAGCAATCAGCCCCAGCATTTT
TRBV2	-	TRBJ2-7	-	CASGRRTPSEQYF	TGTGCCAGCGGGAGGAGAACTCCTTCCGAGCAGTACTTC
TRBV11-2	once	TRBJ1-4	-	CASSANSATNEKLFF	TGTGCCAGCAGCGCAAACAGTGCAACTAATGAAAAACTGTTTTTT
TRBV7-6	-	TRBJ1-2	-	CASSLRRGRSSDRNYGYTF	TGTGCCAGCAGCTTACGGAGGGGCAGATCAAGCGATCGTAACTATGGCTACACCTTC
TRBV6-5	-	TRBJ1-6	-	CASSYSNILRGSPLHF	TGTGCCAGCAGTTACTCGAATATTTTACGGGGTTCACCCCTCCACTTT
TRBV2	-	TRBJ1-6	-	CASREGNSPLHF	TGTGCCAGCAGGGAGGGGAATTCACCCCTCCACTTT
TRBV7-2	-	TRBJ1-4	TRBD1	CASSLGGTGPEKLFF	TGTGCCAGCAGCTTAGGTGGGACAGGGCCCGAAAAACTGTTTTTT
TRBV10-1	-	TRBJ1-1	-	CASSDRWSTEAFF	TGCGCCAGCAGCGACAGGTGGAGCACTGAAGCTTTCTTT
TRBV7-9	-	TRBJ1-6	-	CASNPVSGQSPLHF	TGTGCCAGCAACCCTGTTTCGGGTCAATCACCCCTCCACTTT
TRBV10-3	-	TRBJ2-3	-	CAIRTDYGTDKDTQYF	TGTGCCATCAGAACCGATTATGGCACAGATAAAGATACGCAGTATTTT
TRBV29-1	-	TRBJ2-5	TRBD2	CSAAGGGQETQYF	TGCAGCGCCGCTGGGGGAGGGCAAGAGACCCAGTACTTC
TRBV4-1	-	TRBJ2-7	TRBD2	CASSQVLAEGPWAYEQYF	TGCGCCAGCAGCCAAGTCCTAGCGGAGGGGCCTTGGGCCTACGAGCAGTACTTC
TRBV21-1	-	TRBJ1-4	-	CASVRGINEKLFF	TGTGCCAGCGTCCGGGGTATCAATGAAAAACTGTTTTTT
TRBV25-1	-	TRBJ1-5	-	CASKEGNQPQHF	TGTGCCAGCAAGGAGGGCAATCAGCCCCAGCATTTT